Listed below are T cell receptor beta chains from one sample, sequenced in a study of blood T cells in healthy people across ages. TCRdb redid the calling of the 5' RACE reads with MiXCR, one entry per CDR3 protein. Of hundreds of thousands of distinct CDR3 sequences in the sample, 25% to 30% are singletons; the top ten hold 29%. Sequenced sample: blood. Receptors were obtained from a woman in her seventies in good health. Each CDR3 is given with its conserved first and last residue. D genes are given only for firm matches. Expanded clones get a size class; other rows say once, few or many, or leave the size out.

V: TRBV7-9
J: TRBJ2-1
size: .
D: .
CDR3: CASSIAESTYNEQFF
DNA: TGTGCCAGCAGCATAGCGGAAAGCACCTACAATGAGCAGTTCTTC

V: TRBV20-1
J: TRBJ2-3
size: .
D: .
CDR3: CSARDLGDGVADTQYF
DNA: TGCAGTGCTAGAGATTTGGGGGATGGTGTCGCAGATACGCAGTATTTT

V: TRBV7-2
J: TRBJ1-1
size: .
D: .
CDR3: CASSFWGALNTEAFF
DNA: TGTGCCAGCAGCTTCTGGGGTGCCCTGAACACTGAAGCTTTCTTT

V: TRBV19
J: TRBJ2-3
size: few
D: TRBD1
CDR3: CASSIQTGYRNTQYF
DNA: TGTGCCAGTAGTATACAGACAGGGTATCGGAATACGCAGTATTTT

V: TRBV28
J: TRBJ1-1
size: .
D: TRBD1
CDR3: CASSPGQGFGEAFF
DNA: TGTGCCAGCAGTCCGGGACAGGGGTTTGGTGAAGCTTTCTTT

V: TRBV27
J: TRBJ1-4
size: few
D: .
CDR3: CASRTLGTAEKLFF
DNA: TGTGCCAGCAGGACCTTAGGGACCGCGGAGAAACTGTTTTTT

V: TRBV20-1
J: TRBJ1-2
size: .
D: TRBD1
CDR3: CSARDSTGKAWGYTF
DNA: TGCAGTGCTAGAGACTCGACAGGGAAGGCGTGGGGCTACACCTTC

V: TRBV13
J: TRBJ2-7
size: .
D: .
CDR3: CASSLTFKSGEQYF
DNA: TGTGCCAGCAGCTTAACCTTTAAGTCGGGAGAGCAGTACTTC

V: TRBV7-9
J: TRBJ1-4
size: .
D: TRBD1
CDR3: CASGTTRDRGGKLFF
DNA: TGTGCCAGCGGTACTACACGGGACAGGGGTGGAAAACTGTTTTTT

V: TRBV4-3
J: TRBJ2-7
size: few
D: TRBD2
CDR3: CASSQDLAGVYEQYF
DNA: TGCGCCAGCAGCCAAGATCTAGCGGGAGTCTACGAGCAGTACTTC

V: TRBV28
J: TRBJ2-1
size: once
D: .
CDR3: CASSSGFDTNNEQFF
DNA: TGTGCCAGCAGCTCAGGGTTCGATACGAACAATGAGCAGTTCTTC

V: TRBV20-1
J: TRBJ1-4
size: .
D: TRBD1
CDR3: CSASPRDRGGEKLFF
DNA: TGCAGTGCTAGCCCTCGGGACAGGGGAGGTGAAAAACTGTTTTTT

V: TRBV7-8
J: TRBJ1-2
size: .
D: .
CDR3: CASSLGSAPGTF
DNA: TGTGCCAGCAGCTTAGGGTCGGCTCCTGGCACCTTC

V: TRBV10-3
J: TRBJ2-7
size: .
D: .
CDR3: CAISDGTYEQYF
DNA: TGTGCCATCAGTGACGGAACCTACGAGCAGTACTTC

V: TRBV28
J: TRBJ2-5
size: .
D: TRBD2
CDR3: CANKRLADLQETQYF
DNA: TGTGCCAACAAGCGGCTAGCGGACCTCCAAGAGACCCAGTACTTC

V: TRBV28
J: TRBJ2-1
size: .
D: TRBD2
CDR3: CASSRPPRTSDYNEQFF
DNA: TGTGCCAGCAGCAGACCCCCCAGGACTAGCGACTACAATGAGCAGTTCTTC

V: TRBV20-1
J: TRBJ2-5
size: .
D: .
CDR3: CSARGQHQETQYF
DNA: TGCAGTGCTAGAGGGCAGCACCAAGAGACCCAGTACTTC

V: TRBV20-1
J: TRBJ2-5
size: .
D: .
CDR3: CSASNARETQYF
DNA: TGCAGTGCGTCCAATGCACGCGAGACCCAGTACTTC

V: TRBV20-1
J: TRBJ2-3
size: .
D: .
CDR3: CSASPGTDTQYF
DNA: TGCAGTGCTAGCCCAGGGACAGATACGCAGTATTTT

V: TRBV28
J: TRBJ1-4
size: .
D: TRBD1
CDR3: CASSSQGAGGRTNEKLFF
DNA: TGTGCCAGCAGTTCTCAGGGGGCAGGAGGAAGAACTAATGAAAAACTGTTTTTT

V: TRBV18
J: TRBJ2-1
size: few
D: TRBD1
CDR3: CASSPARITGGDEQFF
DNA: TGTGCCAGCTCACCAGCCAGAATAACAGGGGGTGATGAGCAGTTCTTC

V: TRBV25-1
J: TRBJ1-2
size: few
D: .
CDR3: CASSEFAAGAGYGYTF
DNA: TGTGCCAGCAGTGAATTCGCGGCAGGGGCTGGGTATGGCTACACCTTC

V: TRBV10-3
J: TRBJ2-7
size: .
D: TRBD2
CDR3: CAISETGLADSYEQYF
DNA: TGTGCCATCAGTGAGACAGGACTAGCGGATTCCTACGAGCAGTACTTC

V: TRBV28
J: TRBJ2-4
size: few
D: TRBD2
CDR3: CASSSSGRAKNIQYF
DNA: TGTGCCAGCAGTTCTAGCGGGAGGGCCAAAAACATTCAGTACTTC

V: TRBV18
J: TRBJ1-1
size: .
D: .
CDR3: CASSQGGANTEAFF
DNA: TGTGCCAGCTCACAGGGGGGCGCGAACACTGAAGCTTTCTTT

V: TRBV28
J: TRBJ1-4
size: few
D: .
CDR3: CASSLGARGQKLFF
DNA: TGTGCCAGCAGTTTAGGGGCGCGTGGTCAAAAACTGTTTTTT

V: TRBV12-3/TRBV12-4
J: TRBJ1-1
size: .
D: .
CDR3: CASSSSRTEAFF
DNA: TGTGCCAGCAGCTCCTCCCGGACTGAAGCTTTCTTT

V: TRBV29-1
J: TRBJ2-5
size: few
D: TRBD2
CDR3: CSVDGEGETQYF
DNA: TGCAGCGTTGACGGGGAGGGCGAGACCCAGTACTTC

V: TRBV7-3
J: TRBJ2-1
size: .
D: TRBD2
CDR3: CASSLGRGRGNEQFF
DNA: TGTGCCAGCAGCTTAGGTCGCGGGAGGGGTAATGAGCAGTTCTTC

V: TRBV20-1
J: TRBJ2-7
size: few
D: .
CDR3: CSRRALSPYEQYF
DNA: TGCAGTCGAAGGGCCCTTTCCCCCTACGAGCAGTACTTC

V: TRBV7-2
J: TRBJ2-7
size: .
D: .
CDR3: CASSPERGGNYEQYF
DNA: TGTGCCAGCAGCCCAGAGAGGGGAGGTAATTACGAGCAGTACTTC

V: TRBV19
J: TRBJ1-4
size: .
D: TRBD1
CDR3: CASSMGTATNEKLFF
DNA: TGTGCCAGTAGTATGGGGACAGCCACTAATGAAAAACTGTTTTTT

V: TRBV12-3/TRBV12-4
J: TRBJ2-5
size: few
D: .
CDR3: CASSFGGNQETQYF
DNA: TGTGCCAGCAGTTTTGGGGGCAACCAAGAGACCCAGTACTTC

V: TRBV28
J: TRBJ1-1
size: few
D: TRBD1
CDR3: CASSLEYRGTEAFF
DNA: TGTGCCAGCAGTTTAGAGTACAGGGGCACTGAAGCTTTCTTT

V: TRBV20-1
J: TRBJ2-7
size: .
D: TRBD2
CDR3: CSALRLAGGNPYEQYF
DNA: TGCAGTGCTCTACGACTAGCGGGAGGTAACCCCTACGAGCAGTACTTC

V: TRBV3-1
J: TRBJ1-2
size: few
D: .
CDR3: CASSLEGRPNSYGYTF
DNA: TGTGCCAGCAGCCTGGAGGGACGGCCTAACTCCTATGGCTACACCTTC

V: TRBV6-1
J: TRBJ1-1
size: .
D: .
CDR3: CASSELGNTEAFF
DNA: TGTGCCAGCAGTGAACTGGGGAACACTGAAGCTTTCTTT

V: TRBV5-1
J: TRBJ2-5
size: few
D: TRBD2
CDR3: CASSLEGGLETQYF
DNA: TGCGCCAGCAGCTTGGAGGGAGGGCTAGAGACCCAGTACTTC

V: TRBV24-1
J: TRBJ2-1
size: .
D: .
CDR3: CATSDLQTAEAPLGEQFF
DNA: TGTGCCACCAGTGATTTGCAAACGGCTGAGGCCCCCTTAGGTGAGCAGTTCTTC

V: TRBV9
J: TRBJ2-4
size: many
D: TRBD1
CDR3: CASSVDPGGRNIQYF
DNA: TGTGCCAGCAGCGTAGACCCAGGGGGCAGGAACATTCAGTACTTC

V: TRBV28
J: TRBJ2-3
size: .
D: TRBD2
CDR3: CAGRPQREADTQYF
DNA: TGTGCCGGCAGGCCCCAGCGGGAGGCAGATACGCAGTATTTT

V: TRBV28
J: TRBJ1-1
size: few
D: .
CDR3: CASSLGGARGAEAFF
DNA: TGTGCCAGCAGTTTAGGGGGGGCCAGGGGAGCTGAAGCTTTCTTT

V: TRBV12-3/TRBV12-4
J: TRBJ2-7
size: .
D: .
CDR3: CASSLHASEQYF
DNA: TGTGCCAGCAGTCTTCATGCTAGCGAGCAGTACTTC

V: TRBV7-8
J: TRBJ2-7
size: .
D: .
CDR3: CASSLAPAGEQYF
DNA: TGTGCCAGCAGCTTAGCGCCAGCGGGCGAGCAGTACTTC

V: TRBV28
J: TRBJ1-1
size: .
D: .
CDR3: CASSFRGGHTEAFF
DNA: TGTGCCAGCAGTTTTAGGGGGGGACACACCGAAGCTTTCTTT

V: TRBV7-3
J: TRBJ1-2
size: .
D: .
CDR3: CASSFGIQYGYTF
DNA: TGTGCCAGCAGCTTCGGGATACAATATGGCTACACCTTC